The entry that follows covers one TCR beta chain sequence. An input of about 0.45 to 1 ug of RNA was subjected to reverse transcription using random hexamers. The method of amplification for TCR beta CDR3 was immunoSEQ multiplex PCR, covering 54 Vbeta and 13 Jbeta. TCRdb recomputed calls from the immunoSEQ multiplex PCR reads with MiXCR, one row per CDR3 protein. The sample lists some 140,000 distinct CDR3 sequences; roughly 76% were seen once. This record belongs to a study of CD8 T cells in Susac syndrome. Trimming pared 1 base from V and 9 bases from J, leaving 7 bases between. CDR3 length: 12 amino acids. The germline gives CDR1 MGHRA, CDR2 YSYEKL.

This sequence was found in a human donor with multiple sclerosis. The genes are TRBV4-1 and TRBJ2-1; the D gene is possibly TRBD2 (5 bases). Specimen: CD8+ T cells from PBMCs. The DNA of the CDR3 is TGCGCCAGCAGCCAAGGAGGGAGTGAGCAGTTCTTC. Residues: CASSQGGSEQFF.